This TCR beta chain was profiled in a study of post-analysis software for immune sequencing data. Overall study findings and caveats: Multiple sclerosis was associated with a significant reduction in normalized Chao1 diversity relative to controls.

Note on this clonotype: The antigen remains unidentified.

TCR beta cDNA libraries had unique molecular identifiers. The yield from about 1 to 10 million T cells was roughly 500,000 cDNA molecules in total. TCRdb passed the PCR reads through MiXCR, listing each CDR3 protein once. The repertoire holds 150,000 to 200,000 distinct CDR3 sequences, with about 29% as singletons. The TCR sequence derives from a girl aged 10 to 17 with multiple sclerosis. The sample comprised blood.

The CDR3 loop reads CASSPDTDEGYGYTF. CDR3 nucleotides: TGTGCCAGCAGCCCGGACACGGACGAGGGGTATGGCTACACCTTC. The chain carries TRBV3-1 and TRBJ1-2; D might be TRBD1 (5 bases). Trimming removed 4 bases at V and 5 bases at J, with 17 bases between. This CDR3 comprises 15 residues. The germline V gene encodes CDR1 LGHDT and CDR2 YNNKEL (reference sequence).